The 25 T cell receptor beta chains below were found in one sample sequenced in a study of T cell repertoires in cytomegalovirus infection. Their antigens are not known. A single record per CDR3 protein comes from TCRdb applying MiXCR to the reads. This table holds some 940,000 distinct CDR3 sequences, roughly 31% found once. The material was cultured CD8+ T cells from PBMCs, obtained from culture after CMV antigen stimulation. The receptors derive from a human donor in good health (CMV status not recorded). Some clones in this sample may be carry-over from other donors' samples.

Remarks on this clonotype: Germline and junction disagree at one end, which may indicate a read error. The V call is TRBV7-7, the J call TRBJ1-3; possibly TRBD1 for D (5 bases). The CDR3 totals 14 residues. Germline V lookup: CDR1 SSHAT, CDR2 FNYEAQ (reference sequence). The CDR3 spells CASSPGGNGNTIYF. The CDR3 region has the DNA TGTGCTAGCAGCCCCGGGGGAAATGGAAACACCATATATTTT.

The chain has TRBV7-3 and TRBJ1-5; maybe TRBD1 (5 bases). V gave up 7 bases and J gave up 4 bases, with 17 bases separating them. CDR1 and CDR2 (germline): SGHTA, FQGTGA. This CDR3 region has 15 residues. CDR3 in DNA: TGTGCCAGCACTGAACTGGGGCTAGGGAATCAGCCCCAGCATTTT. This encodes CASTELGLGNQPQHF. Using reference TRBV7-3 and TRBJ1-5 for the parts outside the CDR3, the full variable domain is GAGVSQTPSNKVTEKGKYVELRCDPISGHTALYWYRQSLGQGPEFLIYFQGTGAADDSGLPNDRFFAVRPEGSVSTLKIQRTERGDSAVYLCASTELGLGNQPQHFGDGTRLSIL.

The rearrangement links TRBV28 to TRBJ1-6; 7 positions match TRBD1. This CDR3 spans 15 amino acids. CDR1 is MDHEN and CDR2 is SYDVKM in the germline V gene. J gave up 10 bases and V 4 bases, and 10 bases lay outside the gene matches. This chain's CDR3 is CASSSTMTGRSPLHF. The CDR3 DNA is TGTGCCAGCAGTTCCACAATGACAGGGAGATCACCCCTCCACTTT.

The chain joins TRBV6-6 to TRBJ2-5; no clear D. The V and J ends lost 2 bases and 5 bases respectively, with 9 bases between them. Germline V gene lookup returns CDR1 MNHNY and CDR2 SVGAGI (reference sequence). The CDR3 runs 13 residues. This chain's CDR3 is CASSYLGSETQYF. The CDR3 nucleotides read TGTGCCAGCAGTTACCTAGGGTCGGAGACCCAGTACTTC.

The chain has TRBV2 and TRBJ1-5, with 7 nucleotides matching TRBD1. V gave up 6 bases and J gave up 1 base; unmatched junction bases: 9. Germline lookup yields CDR1 SNHLY and CDR2 FYNNEI. CDR3 length equals 16 residues. The CDR3 DNA follows: TGTGCCAGCAGCCATCGGACAGGACAAAGCAATCAGCCCCAGCATTTT. Protein product: CASSHRTGQSNQPQHF.

Only a few counts were recorded for this clonotype. The V call is TRBV6-1, the J call TRBJ2-1; TRBD1 is a possible D gene (6 bases). V gave up 5 bases and J gave up 8 bases, with 19 bases separating them. There are 15 residues in the CDR3. Germline CDR1 reads MNHNS; CDR2 reads SASEGT. CDR3 DNA sequence: TGTGCCAGCAGTTATAGTCAGGGGAGTGTCGATGAGCAGTTCTTC. Its protein product is CASSYSQGSVDEQFF.

This clonotype was counted between two and nine times. This chain links TRBV27 with TRBJ2-4, with D unclear. The CDR3 is 17 residues long. V was pared by 0 bases and J by 1 base, with 13 bases between. Germline lookup yields CDR1 MNHEY and CDR2 SMNVEV (reference sequence). The CDR3 sequence: CASSLSRTGSAKNIQYF. CDR3 coding DNA: TGTGCCAGCAGTTTATCCCGGACGGGCTCGGCCAAAAACATTCAGTACTTC.

In its sample, this clonotype was seen a few times. The genes are TRBV7-9 and TRBJ1-2; maybe TRBD1 (6 bases). Trimming pared 5 bases from V and 8 bases from J, leaving 15 bases between. CDR1 is SEHNR and CDR2 is FQNEAQ in the germline V gene (reference sequence). This CDR3 region has 13 residues. CDR3 in DNA: TGTGCCAGCAGCCTAACACAGGGAGGCGGCTACACCTTC. Translating it yields CASSLTQGGGYTF.

This clonotype was seen a handful of times. The chain couples TRBV20-1 to TRBJ2-5; TRBD2 might be the D (6 bases). The germline V and J ends were trimmed by 1 base and 7 bases, with 19 bases remaining between them. The CDR3 has 15 amino acids. Germline lookup yields CDR1 DFQATT and CDR2 SNEGSKA (reference sequence). The CDR3 coding sequence is TGCAGTGCTAGAGGAATGAGGAGGGTAAAAGGGACCCAGTACTTC. Its protein is CSARGMRRVKGTQYF.

This clonotype appeared a few times. The chain employs TRBV4-1 and TRBJ1-1, with D unclear. This CDR3 is 15 amino acids long. The germline V gene has CDR1 MGHRA and CDR2 YSYEKL. Between the trimmed V and J ends, which lost 0 bases and 3 bases, there was a span of 11 bases. The chain's CDR3 is CASSQDGPWDTEAFF. The CDR3 nucleotides are TGCGCCAGCAGCCAAGACGGGCCCTGGGACACTGAAGCTTTCTTT.

There are a few counts of this clonotype. This rearrangement joins TRBV4-2 to TRBJ2-2; the D is unclear. Germline V gene lookup returns CDR1 LGHNA and CDR2 YNFKEQ. V lost 1 base and J lost 7, with 7 bases in between. CDR3 length: 13 residues. This chain's CDR3 is CASSQGVGGELFF. The CDR3 region has the DNA TGTGCCAGCAGCCAAGGAGTGGGCGGGGAGCTGTTTTTT.

Ten or more counts support this clonotype. The chain employs TRBV6-2 or TRBV6-3 and TRBJ1-1; D remains unclear. The CDR3 is 12 amino acids. With 6 bases removed from V and 7 bases from J, the gap between germline ends came to 12 bases. CDR1 MNHEY and CDR2 SVGEGT come from the germline V gene. CDR3 coding DNA: TGTGCCAGCAGCTCGAATACAGATGAAGCTTTCTTT. Translating it yields CASSSNTDEAFF.

This clonotype was seen at least ten times. The chain joins TRBV7-8 to TRBJ2-5; D gene unclear. The V gene's germline CDR1 is SGHVS and CDR2 FQNEAQ. V lost 5 bases and J lost 0, with 13 bases in between. The CDR3 covers 15 residues. The CDR3 region is CASSGDETDQETQYF. The CDR3 DNA reads TGTGCCAGCAGCGGCGATGAGACGGACCAAGAGACCCAGTACTTC.

This clonotype was detected a few times. The chain employs TRBV4-1 and TRBJ1-6; D is possibly TRBD1 (5 bases). The ends were cut back, 0 bases at V and 9 bases at J, with 15 bases in the middle. The CDR3 loop spans 16 amino acids. Germline V CDR1 and CDR2: MGHRA, YSYEKL. The CDR3 bases are TGCGCCAGCAGCCAAGAGGGGGGGGACCTGGGTTCACCCCTCCACTTT. This codes for CASSQEGGDLGSPLHF.

This clonotype has more than one count but fewer than ten. The rearrangement joins TRBV7-3 to TRBJ1-2; 10 positions match TRBD1. The ends lost 2 bases at V and 4 bases at J; junction bases unmatched: 10. The V gene's germline CDR1 is SGHTA and CDR2 FQGTGA. This CDR3 is 17 amino acids long. The CDR3 nucleotides read TGTGCCAGCAGCTTAGCAGAGGGACAGGGGACCGGCTATGGCTACACCTTC. Protein: CASSLAEGQGTGYGYTF.

The chain combines TRBV19 with TRBJ1-4; 8 bases fit TRBD1. J lost 8 bases, V lost 7 bases, and 15 bases had no gene match. This CDR3 contains 16 residues. CDR1 and CDR2 from the germline V gene are LNHDA and SQIVND (reference sequence). CDR3 bases: TGTGCCAGTACCTCGACAGGGGCACGAAGGGGCGAAAAACTGTTTTTT. It specifies CASTSTGARRGEKLFF.

The chain has TRBV6-5 and TRBJ2-5; 11 bases agree with TRBD2. Germline lookup yields CDR1 MNHEY and CDR2 SVGAGI. The V and J ends lost 5 bases and 6 bases, in that order; junction bases with no gene match: 14. The CDR3 covers 17 residues. For the CDR3, the DNA is TGTGCCAGCAGTCCGAAAACTCGACTAGCGGGGCTTCAGACCCAGTACTTC. Amino acids: CASSPKTRLAGLQTQYF.

Remarks on this clonotype: Germline is not matched at one junction end, which may reflect a read error. The rearrangement links TRBV7-6 to TRBJ2-1; 8 bases line up with TRBD2. Germline V gene lookup returns CDR1 SGHVS and CDR2 FNYEAQ. The CDR3 has 14 residues. CDR3 nucleotides: TGTGCCAACAGCCGATCTACGGGGGGGCGTGAGCAGTTCTTC. As protein: CANSRSTGGREQFF.

The chain employs TRBV2 and TRBJ1-1, with D tentatively TRBD1 (6 bases). The V gene lost 2 bases and the J gene lost 4 bases, with 14 bases spanning the gap. This CDR3 region has 15 residues. The germline V gene encodes CDR1 SNHLY and CDR2 FYNNEI. The CDR3 reads CASSELGQISTEAFF. Written as DNA, the CDR3 is TGTGCCAGCAGTGAATTGGGACAAATTTCCACTGAAGCTTTCTTT.

The chain combines TRBV2 with TRBJ2-5; 11 nucleotides agree with TRBD2. CDR3 length equals 18 residues. J was trimmed by 2 bases and V by 4 bases; bases with no gene match: 12. The germline gives CDR1 SNHLY, CDR2 FYNNEI. CDR3 in amino acids: CASSAPGLAAGLQETQYF. In nucleotides, the CDR3 is TGTGCCAGCAGTGCCCCGGGACTAGCGGCCGGGCTTCAAGAGACCCAGTACTTC.

In its sample, this clonotype was seen once. The chain links TRBV11-2 to TRBJ2-1; D could derive from TRBD1 or TRBD2 (5 bases each). The CDR3 sequence is 15 residues long. Germline V gives CDR1 SGHAT, CDR2 FQNNGV. Deletions cut 5 bases from V and 4 bases from J, with 15 bases between. CDR3 protein: CASSKGSGHYNEQFF. The CDR3 DNA sequence: TGTGCCAGCAGCAAAGGAAGCGGACATTACAATGAGCAGTTCTTC. The complete variable domain, with remaining parts taken from reference TRBV11-2 and TRBJ2-1, reads EAGVAQSPRYKIIEKRQSVAFWCNPISGHATLYWYQQILGQGPKLLIQFQNNGVVDDSQLPKDRFSAERLKGVDSTLKIQPAKLEDSAVYLCASSKGSGHYNEQFFGPGTRLTVL.

This clonotype was detected many times. V gene TRBV19 combines with J gene TRBJ1-5, with 8 bases fitting TRBD1. The CDR3 is made up of 16 amino acids. The germline CDR1 and CDR2 sequences are LNHDA and SQIVND (reference sequence). The junction had 8 bases not matched to a gene; V was cut back by 4 bases and J by 3 bases. DNA of the CDR3: TGTGCCAGTAGTAACGGACAGGGTGGGTTCAATCAGCCCCAGCATTTT. It is translated as CASSNGQGGFNQPQHF.

This chain uses TRBV6-5 with TRBJ2-3, with D tentatively TRBD1 (5 bases). Trimming shortened V by 8 bases and J by 5 bases, and 11 bases separated the two germline ends. CDR1 MNHEY and CDR2 SVGAGI come from the germline V gene. CDR3 length equals 12 residues. The CDR3: CASARGRDTQYF. The CDR3 nucleotides are TGTGCCAGCGCTAGGGGTCGAGATACGCAGTATTTT.

This chain connects TRBV4-1 to TRBJ1-2; 10 nucleotides match TRBD1. V shed 0 bases and J 5 bases; nucleotides not matched to a gene: 3. The germline gives CDR1 MGHRA, CDR2 YSYEKL. The CDR3 runs 15 residues. As DNA, the CDR3 is TGCGCCAGCAGCCAAGAGCCGGGACAGGGGTATGGCTACACCTTC. Translating gives CASSQEPGQGYGYTF.

The rearrangement joins TRBV19 to TRBJ1-5; D remains unclear. CDR1 is LNHDA, CDR2 SQIVND, per germline (reference sequence). The CDR3 consists of 15 residues. Trimming cost V 5 bases and J 3 bases, with 14 bases left between them. The CDR3 coding sequence is TGTGCCAGTAGTTTCGGAAACCAGGACAATCAGCCCCAGCATTTT. Its protein product is CASSFGNQDNQPQHF.